This T cell receptor (beta chain) was profiled in a study of response to subunit inactivated influenza vaccine. Points from the study as a whole: There was a suggestion from the authors that each seasonal influenza vaccination recruits few new T cells.

The table lists this clonotype with a few counts. The antigen remains undetermined. This CDR3 comprises 17 residues. Trimming cost V 0 bases and J 5 bases, with 20 bases left between them. Germline V lookup: CDR1 LGHNA, CDR2 YNFKEQ. TCRdb reprocessed the RT-PCR reads with MiXCR, giving one entry per CDR3 protein. The sample yields roughly 700,000 distinct CDR3 sequences, around 13% seen once. J is TRBJ2-7 and V is TRBV4-2; D is unresolved. Here the sequenced sample was PBMCs from blood, taken approximately 15 days before vaccination. The source is a man between 50 and 59 years old who received an inactivated influenza vaccine. The CDR3 loop is CASSQEASLERAHEQYF. CDR3 in DNA: TGTGCCAGCAGCCAAGAGGCTTCGCTAGAAAGGGCCCACGAGCAGTACTTC.